These 4 T cell receptor beta chains came from one sample sequenced in a study of blood T cell repertoires in COVID-19 (TCRdb year 2020). To prepare the library, the immunoSEQ multiplex PCR assay was applied. Drawn from immuneACCESS, this table holds only the in-frame rearrangements with V and J called that TCRdb kept. Clones are partly lost; checked studies trace under half to an unresolved V gene and leave the rest unexplained. The sample yields 200,000 to 300,000 clones; around 89% were counted once. Of the sample, more than 3.5% falls within the top ten clones. Sequences were obtained from PBMCs or T cells enriched from blood (not recorded which). The receptors were sampled from a woman aged 25-40 years who had recovered from COVID-19.

The genes are TRBV28 and TRBJ2-5; the match to TRBD1 covers 9 bases. The CDR3 is 16 amino acids. CDR1 and CDR2 from the germline V gene are MDHEN and SYDVKM. V gave up 4 bases and J gave up 5 bases; unmatched junction bases: 11. CDR3 sequence: CASSYQTGGPSETQYF. The CDR3 region has the DNA TGTGCCAGCAGTTACCAAACAGGGGGCCCGAGTGAGACCCAGTACTTC.

V gene TRBV7-3 combines with J gene TRBJ2-2; D is ambiguous. V lost 3 bases, J lost 5 bases, and 10 bases lay in between. CDR3 length equals 14 residues. Looked up from germline, CDR1 is SGHTA and CDR2 is FQGTGA. CDR3 sequence: CASSFAGSTGELFF. The CDR3, as DNA: TGTGCCAGCAGCTTCGCAGGATCGACCGGGGAGCTGTTTTTT.

V is TRBV7-2 and J is TRBJ2-1; D gene uncertain. Trimming removed 5 bases at V and 15 bases at J, with 23 bases between. The germline V gene encodes CDR1 SGHTA and CDR2 FQGNSA. This CDR3 is built from 14 residues. CDR3: CASSPDFAAPFRFF. CDR3 bases: TGTGCCAGCAGCCCAGATTTCGCCGCCCCTTTCAGGTTCTTC.

The rearrangement links TRBV28 to TRBJ2-7; 8 nucleotides match TRBD1. V was pared by 6 bases and J by 2 bases, with 15 bases of the junction left unmatched. The CDR3 consists of 17 residues. Germline lookup yields CDR1 MDHEN and CDR2 SYDVKM. For the CDR3, the DNA is TGTGCCAGCAGCCCAGGGACAGGCGGCTACGTAACCTACGAGCAGTACTTC. Protein: CASSPGTGGYVTYEQYF.